Here is one T cell receptor (beta chain) with its context. Its antigen is unidentified. The PCR had 60 Vbeta and 13 Jbeta primers. Assay used: immunoSEQ multiplex PCR; TCRdb lists only in-frame clones, some missing. This repertoire shows 150,000 or so clones, about three quarters found once; its top ten account for 10% to 15%. This sample was included in a study of cytomegalovirus exposure and HLA in healthy donors. Study outcomes and limitations: In vitro work confirmed that three CMV-associated chains recognize CMV antigens.

The CDR3 totals 15 residues. Trimming took off 6 bases at V and 6 bases at J, with 21 bases between the two ends. Germline V gene lookup returns CDR1 MNHEY and CDR2 SVGAGI. The chain is built from TRBV6-5 and TRBJ2-7, with a weak D call TRBD2 (6 bases). The clonotype was recovered from a man aged 40-49 years in good health and CMV-seropositive. Sequenced: PBMCs. The chain's CDR3 is CASRPVEAGRSEQYF. The CDR3 DNA sequence: TGTGCCAGCAGACCAGTGGAGGCAGGGAGGTCCGAGCAGTACTTC.